These T cell receptor beta chains were read from a single sample in a study of shared clonotypes between healthy human individuals. The method was immunoSEQ multiplex PCR; TCRdb's version includes in-frame clones alone and lacks a portion of them. The table has approximately 2.1 million clones, approximately 95% seen once. Specimen: naive CD4+ T cells from PBMCs. The receptors stem from a man younger than 30 in good health. Some clones in this sample may be carry-over from other donors' samples. Both conserved end residues are part of each CDR3. A D gene is named only where the DNA matches it firmly. Only some rows state a clone size, as once, few, many or a class for expanded clones.

CASSFGLAGGDEQFF	TGTGCCAGCAGCTTTGGACTAGCGGGAGGGGATGAGCAGTTCTTC	TRBD2	-	TRBJ2-1	TRBV5-6
CASSLARGNTGELFF	TGCGCCAGCAGCTTGGCCCGGGGGAACACCGGGGAGCTGTTTTTT	-	-	TRBJ2-2	TRBV5-1
CASSMMGYEQYF	TGTGCCAGTAGTATGATGGGGTACGAGCAGTACTTC	-	-	TRBJ2-7	TRBV19
CASSLAPGLSNEQFF	TGTGCCAGCAGCTTAGCGCCGGGGTTGTCCAATGAGCAGTTCTTC	-	-	TRBJ2-1	TRBV7-2
CASSSPNPQQGSGYTF	TGTGCCAGCAGTTCCCCAAATCCCCAGCAGGGCAGTGGCTACACCTTC	-	-	TRBJ1-2	TRBV28
CASSLARVQGNEQFF	TGTGCCAGCAGCTTGGCCCGTGTACAGGGTAATGAGCAGTTCTTC	-	once	TRBJ2-1	TRBV5-4
CASRPGPNYGYTF	TGTGCCAGCAGGCCGGGACCGAACTATGGCTACACCTTC	-	-	TRBJ1-2	TRBV6-4
CASSATDSMRTEAFF	TGTGCCAGCAGCGCGACAGACTCGATGCGTACTGAAGCTTTCTTT	-	-	TRBJ1-1	TRBV9
CASSFGVLAGLRGNEQFF	TGTGCCAGCAGCTTTGGGGTGCTAGCGGGGCTTCGGGGGAATGAGCAGTTCTTC	TRBD2	-	TRBJ2-1	TRBV11-2
CASSPGGLAGRETQYF	TGTGCCAGCAGCCCCGGGGGACTAGCGGGACGAGAGACCCAGTACTTC	TRBD2	once	TRBJ2-5	TRBV7-2
CASSLGPGEFYEQYF	TGCGCCAGCAGCTTGGGGCCAGGGGAGTTCTACGAGCAGTACTTC	-	-	TRBJ2-7	TRBV5-1
CASSLASSGSGETQYF	TGCGCCAGCAGCTTGGCCTCTAGCGGGAGTGGGGAGACCCAGTACTTC	TRBD2	-	TRBJ2-5	TRBV5-1
CASSRPGTGHEQYF	TGTGCCAGCAGCCGTCCCGGGACAGGGCACGAGCAGTACTTC	TRBD1	-	TRBJ2-7	TRBV28
CASRRLDRETQYF	TGTGCCAGCAGACGACTAGACCGAGAGACCCAGTACTTC	-	-	TRBJ2-5	TRBV6-5
CASSASTGIVGYTF	TGTGCCAGCAGCGCGTCGACAGGGATCGTAGGCTACACCTTC	TRBD1	few	TRBJ1-2	TRBV7-9
CASSQETRNEQYF	TGTGCCAGCAGCCAAGAGACTAGGAACGAGCAGTACTTC	-	-	TRBJ2-7	TRBV4-2
CASSLSRIEPYEQYF	TGTGCCAGCAGCTTAAGCAGGATAGAACCCTACGAGCAGTACTTC	-	-	TRBJ2-7	TRBV5-5
CASSESPGSVTQYF	TGCGCCAGCAGTGAGTCTCCCGGATCGGTGACCCAGTACTTC	-	once	TRBJ2-5	TRBV10-1
CASSLLGTGGNEQFF	TGTGCCAGCAGCTTACTCGGGACAGGGGGGAATGAGCAGTTCTTC	TRBD1	once	TRBJ2-1	TRBV7-9
CASSLNSKETQYF	TGTGCCAGCAGCTTAAACAGTAAAGAGACCCAGTACTTC	-	-	TRBJ2-5	TRBV11-3
CASSSTLGAGGVTDTQYF	TGCGCCAGCAGCTCAACCCTGGGAGCGGGAGGTGTCACAGATACGCAGTATTTT	TRBD2	-	TRBJ2-3	TRBV5-1
CASSWTGNYGYTF	TGTGCCAGCAGCTGGACAGGAAACTATGGCTACACCTTC	TRBD1	-	TRBJ1-2	TRBV28
CAWSVRGRGDEQYF	TGTGCCTGGAGTGTGCGCGGGAGGGGCGACGAGCAGTACTTC	TRBD2	-	TRBJ2-7	TRBV30
CASSSGGLVYETQYF	TGTGCCAGCAGCTCCGGGGGTCTAGTTTACGAAACGCAGTATTTT	-	-	TRBJ2-3	TRBV7-6
CASSVDSSNQPQHF	TGTGCCAGCAGTGTTGACTCCAGCAATCAGCCCCAGCATTTT	-	-	TRBJ1-5	TRBV2
CASTQGGGRASNEQFF	TGCGCCAGCACCCAAGGGGGGGGGCGGGCCTCCAATGAGCAGTTCTTC	-	-	TRBJ2-1	TRBV5-1
CAIRTGTGDYEQYF	TGTGCCATCAGGACCGGGACAGGTGACTACGAGCAGTACTTC	TRBD1	-	TRBJ2-7	TRBV10-3
CASTPIFGTNNGYTF	TGTGCCAGTACCCCAATATTTGGGACAAACAATGGCTACACCTTC	-	-	TRBJ1-2	TRBV19
CASSRGGGFGGNTIYF	TGTGCCAGCAGCCGCGGGGGTGGCTTCGGTGGAAACACCATATATTTT	-	-	TRBJ1-3	TRBV6-6
CASSSDRGRRNTEAFF	TGTGCCAGCAGTTCGGACAGGGGGCGTCGGAACACTGAAGCTTTCTTT	TRBD1	-	TRBJ1-1	TRBV6-5
CASSDYRSTSGSYNEQFF	TGTGCCAGCAGTGATTATCGTTCGACTAGCGGATCCTACAATGAGCAGTTCTTC	TRBD2	-	TRBJ2-1	TRBV25-1